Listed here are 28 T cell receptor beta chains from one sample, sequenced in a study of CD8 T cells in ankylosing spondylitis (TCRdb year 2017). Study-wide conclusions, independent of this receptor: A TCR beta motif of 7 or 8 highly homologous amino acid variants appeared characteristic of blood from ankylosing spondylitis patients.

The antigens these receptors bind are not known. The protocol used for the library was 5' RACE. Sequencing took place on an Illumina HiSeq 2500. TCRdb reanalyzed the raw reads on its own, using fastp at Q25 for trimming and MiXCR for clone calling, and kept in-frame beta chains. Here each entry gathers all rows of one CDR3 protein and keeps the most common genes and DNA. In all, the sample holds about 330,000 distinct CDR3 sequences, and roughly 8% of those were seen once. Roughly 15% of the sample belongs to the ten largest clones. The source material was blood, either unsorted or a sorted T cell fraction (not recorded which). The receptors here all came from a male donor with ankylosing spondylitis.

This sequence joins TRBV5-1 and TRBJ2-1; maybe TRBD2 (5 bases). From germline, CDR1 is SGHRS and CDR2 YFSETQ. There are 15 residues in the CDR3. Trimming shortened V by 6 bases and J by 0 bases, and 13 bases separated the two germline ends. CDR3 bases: TGCGCCAGCAAGGTCGTGGGAGTCTCCTACAATGAGCAGTTCTTC. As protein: CASKVVGVSYNEQFF.

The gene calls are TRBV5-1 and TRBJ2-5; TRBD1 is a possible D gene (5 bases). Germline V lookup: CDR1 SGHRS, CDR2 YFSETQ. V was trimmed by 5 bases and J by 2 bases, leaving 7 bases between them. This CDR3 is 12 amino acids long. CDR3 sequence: CASRQGQETQYF. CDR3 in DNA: TGCGCCAGCAGGCAGGGTCAAGAGACCCAGTACTTC.

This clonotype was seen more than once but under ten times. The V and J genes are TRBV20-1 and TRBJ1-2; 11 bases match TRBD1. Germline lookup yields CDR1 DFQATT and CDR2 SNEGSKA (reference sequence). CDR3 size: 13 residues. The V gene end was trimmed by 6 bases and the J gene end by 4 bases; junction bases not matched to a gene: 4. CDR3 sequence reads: CSARDRGTYGYTF. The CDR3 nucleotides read TGCAGTGCCCGGGACAGGGGGACCTATGGCTACACCTTC.

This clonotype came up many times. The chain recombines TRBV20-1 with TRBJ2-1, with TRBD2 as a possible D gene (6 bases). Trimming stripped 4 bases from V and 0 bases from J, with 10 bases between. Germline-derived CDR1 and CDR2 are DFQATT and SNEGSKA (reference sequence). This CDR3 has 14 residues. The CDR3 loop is CSAKGTFSYNEQFF. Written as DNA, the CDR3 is TGCAGTGCTAAGGGGACTTTCTCCTACAATGAGCAGTTCTTC.

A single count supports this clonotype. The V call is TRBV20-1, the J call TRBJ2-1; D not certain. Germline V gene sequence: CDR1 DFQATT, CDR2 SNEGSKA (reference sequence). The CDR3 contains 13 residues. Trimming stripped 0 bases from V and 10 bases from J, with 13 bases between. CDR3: CSAREGVLAEQFF. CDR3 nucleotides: TGCAGTGCTAGAGAAGGTGTACTTGCCGAGCAGTTCTTC.

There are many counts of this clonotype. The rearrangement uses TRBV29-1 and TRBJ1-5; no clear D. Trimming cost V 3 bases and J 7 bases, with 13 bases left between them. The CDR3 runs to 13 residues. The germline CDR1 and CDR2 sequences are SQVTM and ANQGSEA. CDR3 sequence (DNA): TGCAGCGTTGAGCCGGGGATGGGGCAGCCCCAGCATTTT. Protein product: CSVEPGMGQPQHF. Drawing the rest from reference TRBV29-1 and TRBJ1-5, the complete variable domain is SAVISQKPSRDICQRGTSLTIQCQVDSQVTMMFWYRQQPGQSLTLIATANQGSEATYESGFVIDKFPISRPNLTFSTLTVSNMSPEDSSIYLCSVEPGMGQPQHFGDGTRLSIL.

CDR3 bases: TGTGCCATCAGTGAGTCGGGGTACCAAGAGACCCAGTACTTC. Translated, it gives CAISESGYQETQYF. This sequence joins TRBV10-3 and TRBJ2-5; no firm D call. The V end was cut by 0 bases, the J end by 0 bases, with 5 bases between. This CDR3 has 14 amino acids. The germline CDR1 and CDR2 sequences are ENHRY and SYGVKD.

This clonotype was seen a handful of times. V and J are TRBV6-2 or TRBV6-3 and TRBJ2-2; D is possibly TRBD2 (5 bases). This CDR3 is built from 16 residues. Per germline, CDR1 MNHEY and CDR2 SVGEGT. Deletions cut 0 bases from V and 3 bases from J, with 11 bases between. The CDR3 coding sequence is TGTGCCAGCAGTTACTCCAGTGGGAGCCACACCGGGGAGCTGTTTTTT. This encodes CASSYSSGSHTGELFF.

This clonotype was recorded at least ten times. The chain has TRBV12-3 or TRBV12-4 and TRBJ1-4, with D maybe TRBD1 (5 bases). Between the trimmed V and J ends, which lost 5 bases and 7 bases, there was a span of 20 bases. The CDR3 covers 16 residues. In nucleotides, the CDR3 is TGTGCCAGCAGTCCCGACTTTGCAGGGTATGGTGAAAAACTGTTTTTT. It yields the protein CASSPDFAGYGEKLFF.

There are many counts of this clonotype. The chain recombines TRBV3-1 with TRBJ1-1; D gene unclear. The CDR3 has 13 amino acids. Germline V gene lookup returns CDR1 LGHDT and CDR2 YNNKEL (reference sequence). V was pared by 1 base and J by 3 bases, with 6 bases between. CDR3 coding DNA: TGTGCCAGCAGCCAAGTTCAGTACACTGAAGCTTTCTTT. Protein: CASSQVQYTEAFF.

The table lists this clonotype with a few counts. As DNA, the CDR3 is TGTGCCAGCAGTTTTGTGGAGGGACAGGGGACCACTGAAGCTTTCTTT. Translation: CASSFVEGQGTTEAFF. The chain joins TRBV28 to TRBJ1-1; 10 bases are a match to TRBD1. Germline CDR1 and CDR2: MDHEN and SYDVKM. This CDR3 comprises 16 residues. After removal of 3 bases from V and 4 bases from J, the junction contained 8 bases not matched to a gene.

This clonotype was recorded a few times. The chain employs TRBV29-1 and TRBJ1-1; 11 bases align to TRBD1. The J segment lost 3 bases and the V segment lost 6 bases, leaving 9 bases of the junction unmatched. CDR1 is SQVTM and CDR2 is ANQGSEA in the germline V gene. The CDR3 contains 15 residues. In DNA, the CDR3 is TGCAGCGTGGCGAGGCCGGGACAGGGGGACACTGAAGCTTTCTTT. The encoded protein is CSVARPGQGDTEAFF.

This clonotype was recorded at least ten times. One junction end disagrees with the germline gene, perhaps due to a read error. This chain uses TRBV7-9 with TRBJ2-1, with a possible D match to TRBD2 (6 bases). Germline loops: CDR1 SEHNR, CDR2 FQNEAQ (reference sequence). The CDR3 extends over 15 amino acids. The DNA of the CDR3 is TGTGCCAGCAGCCTAGCGTACGGGTCCTACAATGAGCAGTTCTTC. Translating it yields CASSLAYGSYNEQFF.

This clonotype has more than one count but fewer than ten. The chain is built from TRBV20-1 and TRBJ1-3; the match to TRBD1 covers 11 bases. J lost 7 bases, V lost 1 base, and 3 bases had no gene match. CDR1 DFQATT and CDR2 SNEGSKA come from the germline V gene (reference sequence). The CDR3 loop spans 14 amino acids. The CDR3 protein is CSARGTGGDNTIYF. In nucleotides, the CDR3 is TGCAGTGCTAGAGGGACAGGGGGCGATAACACCATATATTTT.

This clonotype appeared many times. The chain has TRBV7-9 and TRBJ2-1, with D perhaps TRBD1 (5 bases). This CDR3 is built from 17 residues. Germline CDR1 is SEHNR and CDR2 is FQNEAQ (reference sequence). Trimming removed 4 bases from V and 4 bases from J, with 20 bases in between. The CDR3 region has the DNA TGTGCCAGCAGCTACCTACCGGGCAGGGAAGTATACAATGAGCAGTTCTTC. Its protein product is CASSYLPGREVYNEQFF.

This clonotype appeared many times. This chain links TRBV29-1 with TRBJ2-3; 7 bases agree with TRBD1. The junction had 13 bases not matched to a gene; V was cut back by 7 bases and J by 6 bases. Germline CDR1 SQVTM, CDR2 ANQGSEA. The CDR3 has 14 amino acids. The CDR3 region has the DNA TGCAGCGCCGCTACTGGGACAGCTGCTGATACGCAGTATTTT. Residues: CSAATGTAADTQYF.

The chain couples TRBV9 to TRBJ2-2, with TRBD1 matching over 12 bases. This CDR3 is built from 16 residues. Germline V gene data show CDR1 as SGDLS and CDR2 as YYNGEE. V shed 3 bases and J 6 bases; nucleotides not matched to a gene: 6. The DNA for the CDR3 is TGTGCCAGCAGCGCGCCGGGACAGGGGGCCTCCGGGGAGCTGTTTTTT. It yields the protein CASSAPGQGASGELFF.

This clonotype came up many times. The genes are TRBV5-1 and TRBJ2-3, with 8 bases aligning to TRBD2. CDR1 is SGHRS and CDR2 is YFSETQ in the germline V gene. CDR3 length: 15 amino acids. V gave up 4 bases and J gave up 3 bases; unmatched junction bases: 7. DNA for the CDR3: TGCGCCAGCAGCCGAGGACTAGCAACAACAGATACGCAGTATTTT. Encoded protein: CASSRGLATTDTQYF.

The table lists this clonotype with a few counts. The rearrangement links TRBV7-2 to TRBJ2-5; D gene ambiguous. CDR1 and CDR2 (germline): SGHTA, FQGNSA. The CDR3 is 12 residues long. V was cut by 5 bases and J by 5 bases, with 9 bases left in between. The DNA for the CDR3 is TGTGCCAGCAGCCCGATCAGTGAGACCCAGTACTTC. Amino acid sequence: CASSPISETQYF.

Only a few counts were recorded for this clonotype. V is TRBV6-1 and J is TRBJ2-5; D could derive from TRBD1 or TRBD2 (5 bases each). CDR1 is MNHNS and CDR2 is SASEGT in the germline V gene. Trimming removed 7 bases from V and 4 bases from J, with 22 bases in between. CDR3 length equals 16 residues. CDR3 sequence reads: CASKMPGTRIAETQYF. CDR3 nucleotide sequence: TGTGCCAGCAAAATGCCGGGGACCCGAATTGCAGAGACCCAGTACTTC.

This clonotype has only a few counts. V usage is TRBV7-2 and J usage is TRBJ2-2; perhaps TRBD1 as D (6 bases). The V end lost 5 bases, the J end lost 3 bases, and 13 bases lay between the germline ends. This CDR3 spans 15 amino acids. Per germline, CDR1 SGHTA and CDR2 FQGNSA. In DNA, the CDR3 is TGTGCCAGCAGCCCCCGCACAGGGCACACCGGGGAGCTGTTTTTT. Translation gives CASSPRTGHTGELFF.

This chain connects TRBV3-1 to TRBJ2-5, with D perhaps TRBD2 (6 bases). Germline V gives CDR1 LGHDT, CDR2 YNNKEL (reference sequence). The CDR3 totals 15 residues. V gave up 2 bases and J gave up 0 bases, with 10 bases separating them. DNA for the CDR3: TGTGCCAGCAGCCAATGGGCTAGCGACCAAGAGACCCAGTACTTC. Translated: CASSQWASDQETQYF.

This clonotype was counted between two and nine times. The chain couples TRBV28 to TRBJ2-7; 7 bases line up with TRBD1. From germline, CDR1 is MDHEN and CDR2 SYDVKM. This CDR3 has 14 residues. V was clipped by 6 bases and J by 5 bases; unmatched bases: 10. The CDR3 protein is CASRGRGPVHEQYF. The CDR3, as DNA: TGTGCCAGCAGGGGAAGGGGGCCGGTCCACGAGCAGTACTTC. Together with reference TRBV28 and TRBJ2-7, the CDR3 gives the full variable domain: DVKVTQSSRYLVKRTGEKVFLECVQDMDHENMFWYRQDPGLGLRLIYFSYDVKMKEKGDIPEGYSVSREKKERFSLILESASTNQTSMYLCASRGRGPVHEQYFGPGTRLTVT.

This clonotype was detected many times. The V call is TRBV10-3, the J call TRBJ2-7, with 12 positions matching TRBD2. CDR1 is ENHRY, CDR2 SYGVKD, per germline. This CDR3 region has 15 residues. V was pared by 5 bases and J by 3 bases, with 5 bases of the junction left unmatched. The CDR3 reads CAISQTSGRIYEQYF. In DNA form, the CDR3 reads TGTGCCATCAGTCAAACTAGCGGGAGGATCTACGAGCAGTACTTC.

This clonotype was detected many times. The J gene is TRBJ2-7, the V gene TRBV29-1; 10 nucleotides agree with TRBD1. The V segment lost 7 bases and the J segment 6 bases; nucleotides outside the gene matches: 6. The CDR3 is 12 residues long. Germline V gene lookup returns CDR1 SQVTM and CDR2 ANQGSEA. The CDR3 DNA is TGCAGCGGCGGGACAGGGGTTGTCGAGCAGTACTTC. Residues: CSGGTGVVEQYF.

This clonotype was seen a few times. CDR3 in amino acids: CAISVVPGLGTEAFF. As DNA, the CDR3 is TGTGCCATCAGTGTGGTACCAGGGCTAGGCACTGAAGCTTTCTTT. The rearrangement uses TRBV10-3 and TRBJ1-1; TRBD1 might be the D (5 bases). V lost 4 bases and J 4 bases, leaving 16 bases between the germline ends. This CDR3 comprises 15 residues. Germline CDR1 ENHRY, CDR2 SYGVKD.

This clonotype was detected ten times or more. This CDR3 is CASSESMSGRLAKNIQYF. DNA of the CDR3: TGTGCCAGCAGCGAAAGTATGAGCGGACGGTTAGCCAAAAACATTCAGTACTTC. The V gene is TRBV7-8, the J gene TRBJ2-4, with D possibly matching TRBD2 (5 bases). This CDR3 comprises 18 residues. Germline V lookup: CDR1 SGHVS, CDR2 FQNEAQ. V lost 5 bases to trimming and J lost 0 bases, with 20 bases between them.

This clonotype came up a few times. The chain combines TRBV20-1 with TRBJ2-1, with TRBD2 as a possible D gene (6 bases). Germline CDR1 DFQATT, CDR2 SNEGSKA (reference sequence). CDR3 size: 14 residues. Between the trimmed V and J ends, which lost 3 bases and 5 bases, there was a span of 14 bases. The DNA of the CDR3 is TGCAGTGCTAGGGGGGGTAGCTTAAACAATGAGCAGTTCTTC. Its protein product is CSARGGSLNNEQFF.